These 17 T cell receptor beta chains came from one sample sequenced in a study of PD-1 and CTLA-4 blockade in melanoma (dated by TCRdb to the early 2020s). Libraries were built with the immunoSEQ multiplex PCR assay. TCRdb took this table from immuneACCESS and kept in-frame rearrangements with V and J called. Such tables lack part of the clones; where checked against another copy, unresolved V genes explain under half of the gap, and the rest is unexplained. The sample data list around 16,000 clones, and approximately 70% of these were observed just once. The biggest ten clones account for 14% of the sample. The input for sequencing was CD8+ T cells from peripheral blood, taken from a patient given anti-PD-1 treatment. These receptors originate from a human donor with melanoma.

This clone was seen a handful of times. The chain carries TRBV29-1 and TRBJ2-7, with D possibly matching TRBD1 (5 bases). CDR3 size: 13 residues. Per the germline V gene, CDR1 is SQVTM and CDR2 is ANQGSEA. Trimming left V 0 bases short and J 2 bases short, with 8 bases between. CDR3 sequence: CSVEEQAPYEQYF. CDR3 in DNA: TGCAGCGTTGAAGAACAGGCTCCCTACGAGCAGTACTTC.

Only a few counts were recorded for this clone. V is TRBV6-6 and J is TRBJ1-1; D is unresolved. Per germline, CDR1 MNHNY and CDR2 SVGAGI (reference sequence). V was cut by 1 base and J by 4 bases, with 7 bases left in between. This CDR3 comprises 13 residues. The CDR3 loop reads CASSYFSSTEAFF. The DNA for the CDR3 is TGTGCCAGCAGTTACTTTTCTTCCACTGAAGCTTTCTTT.

This rearrangement joins TRBV4-1 to TRBJ2-7; D remains ambiguous. Trimming stripped 0 bases from V and 7 bases from J, with 13 bases between. CDR3 size: 14 residues. The germline gives CDR1 MGHRA, CDR2 YSYEKL. CDR3 nucleotide sequence: TGCGCCAGCAGCCAAGAACGAGCAAGCAGAGAGCAGTACTTC. Translation gives CASSQERASREQYF.

This clone showed up just once. The chain is built from TRBV27 and TRBJ1-2, with a possible D match to TRBD1 (5 bases). The germline V gene has CDR1 MNHEY and CDR2 SMNVEV (reference sequence). V shed 5 bases and J shed 5 bases, with 6 bases lying between them. The CDR3 has 11 residues. CDR3 sequence reads: CASSEGYGYTF. DNA of the CDR3: TGTGCCAGCAGTGAGGGGTATGGCTACACCTTC.

The rearrangement uses TRBV6-5 and TRBJ2-4, with 8 bases lining up with TRBD1. V was pared by 6 bases and J by 5 bases, with 9 bases of the junction left unmatched. CDR1 and CDR2 (germline): MNHEY, SVGAGI. The CDR3 is made up of 15 amino acids. The CDR3 region has the DNA TGTGCCAGCAGCTCAGTCCCGGGACAGGAAAACATTCAGTACTTC. It encodes CASSSVPGQENIQYF.

The table lists this clone with a few counts. The chain uses TRBV6-5 and TRBJ2-7, with 13 bases lining up with TRBD2. From germline, CDR1 is MNHEY and CDR2 SVGAGI. The CDR3 runs 14 residues. J lost 8 bases, V lost 6 bases, and 7 bases had no gene match. The CDR3 DNA reads as TGTGCCAGCAGACTTACTAGCGGGAGGGAAAAGCAGTACTTC. As protein: CASRLTSGREKQYF.

The chain has TRBV10-3 and TRBJ1-5; D is possibly TRBD1 (5 bases). This CDR3 contains 15 residues. The germline gives CDR1 ENHRY, CDR2 SYGVKD. Between the trimmed V and J ends, which lost 0 bases and 2 bases, there was a span of 8 bases. Here the CDR3 DNA reads TGTGCCATCAGTGAGTCGTGGGGGGGCAATCAGCCCCAGCATTTT. Its protein is CAISESWGGNQPQHF.

This chain uses TRBV11-2 with TRBJ2-2; 10 bases match TRBD2. CDR3 length: 14 amino acids. Per the germline V gene, CDR1 is SGHAT and CDR2 is FQNNGV. With 4 bases clipped from V and 9 bases from J, the junction kept 5 bases outside the gene matches. CDR3 bases: TGTGCCAGCAGCTCGAGCGGGGGGGCCCGGGAGCTGTTTTTT. Protein: CASSSSGGARELFF.

V usage is TRBV7-9 and J usage is TRBJ2-1; the D is unclear. The CDR3 contains 14 residues. Trimming removed 2 bases at V and 4 bases at J, with 9 bases between. Germline assignment: CDR1 SEHNR and CDR2 FQNEAQ (reference sequence). The CDR3 coding sequence is TGTGCCAGCAGCTTAATTTCCGATTACAATGAGCAGTTCTTC. Protein sequence: CASSLISDYNEQFF.

The rearrangement uses TRBV3-1 (or the pseudogene TRBV3-2) and TRBJ2-1; 11 positions agree with TRBD1. V was pared by 5 bases and J by 8 bases, with 5 bases of the junction left unmatched. In germline, CDR1 is LGHDT, CDR2 YNNKEL (reference sequence). The CDR3 runs to 14 residues. The CDR3 is CASSSGQGADEQFF. Written as DNA, the CDR3 is TGTGCCAGCAGCTCTGGACAGGGGGCAGATGAGCAGTTCTTC.

A single count supports this clone. The chain recombines TRBV7-9 with TRBJ2-5; 9 bases fit TRBD1. In germline, CDR1 is SEHNR, CDR2 FQNEAQ (reference sequence). With 4 bases clipped from V and 5 bases from J, the junction kept 8 bases outside the gene matches. The CDR3 is made up of 15 amino acids. This CDR3 reads CASSSRDRVFETQYF. DNA for the CDR3: TGTGCCAGCAGCTCCCGGGACAGGGTCTTTGAGACCCAGTACTTC.

The rearrangement joins TRBV28 to TRBJ2-7, with D possibly TRBD1 on 5 matching bases. Germline CDR1 and CDR2: MDHEN and SYDVKM. This CDR3 has 13 residues. Trimming cost V 10 bases and J 4 bases, with 17 bases left between them. CDR3 DNA: TGTGCCACTTCTCAGGGCCCACATTACGAGCAGTACTTC. Translated, it gives CATSQGPHYEQYF.

The gene calls are TRBV24-1 and TRBJ2-2, with D perhaps assigned TRBD1 or TRBD2 (5 bases each). The CDR3 length is 14 residues. Between the trimmed V and J ends, which lost 5 bases and 5 bases, there was a span of 11 bases. Germline values: CDR1 KGHDR, CDR2 SFDVKD. The CDR3 sequence is CATSGGFHTGELFF. In DNA, the CDR3 is TGTGCCACCAGTGGGGGGTTTCATACCGGGGAGCTGTTTTTT.

V and J are TRBV4-1 and TRBJ1-4, with 7 bases identical to TRBD1. This CDR3 contains 17 residues. Germline CDR1 MGHRA, CDR2 YSYEKL. Trimming removed 0 bases from V and 0 bases from J; junction bases left unmatched: 4. The CDR3: CASSQEGGTATNEKLFF. Here the CDR3 DNA reads TGCGCCAGCAGCCAAGAGGGGGGGACAGCAACTAATGAAAAACTGTTTTTT.

The chain joins TRBV4-1 to TRBJ1-5, with D perhaps TRBD1 (5 bases). Germline V gene sequence: CDR1 MGHRA, CDR2 YSYEKL. There are 15 residues in the CDR3. Trimming took off 4 bases at V and 0 bases at J, with 10 bases between the two ends. CDR3 DNA sequence: TGCGCCAGCAGCCCGGGACCATATAGCAATCAGCCCCAGCATTTT. It codes for CASSPGPYSNQPQHF.

The chain employs TRBV14 and TRBJ2-5, with 8 bases matching TRBD1. The CDR3 consists of 15 residues. CDR1 SGHDN and CDR2 FVKESK come from the germline V gene. V lost 5 bases and J lost 5; bases outside the gene matches: 10. The CDR3 reads CASSLTGDWLETQYF. The CDR3 DNA sequence: TGTGCCAGCAGCTTGACAGGGGATTGGTTGGAGACCCAGTACTTC. Full variable domain (missing parts from reference TRBV14 and TRBJ2-5): EAGVTQFPSHSVIEKGQTVTLRCDPISGHDNLYWYRRVMGKEIKFLLHFVKESKQDESGMPNNRFLAERTGGTYSTLKVQPAELEDSGVYFCASSLTGDWLETQYFGPGTRLLVL.

This chain joins TRBV2 and TRBJ2-2; D remains ambiguous. V lost 8 bases and J 3 bases, leaving 4 bases between the germline ends. CDR1 SNHLY and CDR2 FYNNEI come from the germline V gene. CDR3 length: 11 amino acids. CDR3 region: CASGYTGELFF. CDR3 DNA sequence: TGTGCCAGCGGGTACACCGGGGAGCTGTTTTTT.